This is a list of T cell receptor beta chains from one sample in a study of PD-1 blockade in classical Hodgkin lymphoma. The table came from immunoSEQ multiplex PCR; TCRdb's copy has only in-frame clones and leaves some out. Of about 93,000 clones listed, approximately 91% are singletons. The sequences come from peripheral blood mononuclear cells (PBMCs), collected before the second cycle of nivolumab. Receptors were obtained from a human donor with classical Hodgkin lymphoma. Both conserved end residues are part of each CDR3. D genes are given only for firm matches. Expanded clones are given a class, and other clones once, few, many or no size at all.

clone_size | d_call | j_call | v_call | cdr3_aa | cdr3_nt
. | . | TRBJ2-1 | TRBV19 | CASSISGQQFF | TGTGCCAGTAGTATATCAGGGCAGCAGTTCTTC
once | . | TRBJ2-1 | TRBV21-1 | CASSNRMSVGFF | TGTGCCAGCAGCAACCGGATGTCCGTGGGGTTCTTC
. | . | TRBJ1-1 | TRBV5-1 | CASSFEMNTEAFF | TGCGCCAGCAGCTTCGAGATGAACACTGAAGCTTTCTTT
. | TRBD1 | TRBJ1-3 | TRBV14 | CASSPHWDRGRNTIYF | TGTGCCAGCAGCCCTCATTGGGACAGGGGGCGGAACACCATATATTTT
. | TRBD1 | TRBJ1-4 | TRBV29-1 | CSVAPGTVNEKLFF | TGCAGCGTAGCCCCCGGGACAGTGAATGAAAAACTGTTTTTT
. | TRBD1 | TRBJ2-7 | TRBV19 | CASSIVVGTGLYEQYF | TGTGCCAGTAGTATAGTCGTTGGGACAGGGCTCTACGAGCAGTACTTC
. | . | TRBJ2-3 | TRBV7-3 | CASSLDSGDTQYF | TGTGCCAGCAGCTTAGACAGTGGAGATACGCAGTATTTT
. | TRBD1 | TRBJ2-5 | TRBV19 | CASSKMAPGQGYQETQYF | TGTGCCAGTAGTAAAATGGCACCGGGACAGGGGTACCAAGAGACCCAGTACTTC
. | TRBD1 | TRBJ2-7 | TRBV2 | CASTGTGGYEQYF | TGTGCCAGCACCGGGACAGGGGGTTACGAGCAGTACTTC
. | . | TRBJ1-2 | TRBV21-1 | CASSKAGAGHSSGYTF | TGTGCCAGCAGCAAAGCCGGGGCGGGGCATTCATCGGGCTACACCTTC
once | TRBD2 | TRBJ2-2 | TRBV27 | CASQGHNLAGDTGELFF | TGTGCCAGCCAAGGACATAACCTAGCGGGAGACACCGGGGAGCTGTTTTTT
. | TRBD2 | TRBJ2-7 | TRBV25-1 | CASSSGGHEQYF | TGTGCCAGCAGTTCGGGGGGGCACGAGCAGTACTTC
. | . | TRBJ1-4 | TRBV25-1 | CASSEELVHTNEKLFF | TGTGCCAGCAGTGAGGAGCTAGTTCATACTAATGAAAAACTGTTTTTT
. | TRBD1 | TRBJ2-3 | TRBV19 | CASSIDRGLSDTQYF | TGTGCCAGTAGTATTGACAGGGGGCTTTCAGATACGCAGTATTTT
. | . | TRBJ1-1 | TRBV19 | CASRRTVNTEAFF | TGTGCCAGCAGGAGGACGGTGAACACTGAAGCTTTCTTT
. | TRBD1 | TRBJ1-5 | TRBV7-9 | CASSGPGTARNQPQHF | TGTGCCAGCAGCGGCCCCGGGACAGCCCGCAATCAGCCCCAGCATTTT
few | . | TRBJ1-4 | TRBV28 | CASSPVTGGPTEGKLFF | TGTGCCAGCAGCCCCGTCACGGGAGGGCCCACCGAGGGGAAACTGTTTTTT
. | . | TRBJ2-3 | TRBV10-3 | CAVRTDSTDTQYF | TGTGCCGTGCGGACAGATAGCACAGATACGCAGTATTTT
. | . | TRBJ2-7 | TRBV28 | CASSHTIQGGSYEQYF | TGTGCCAGCAGTCATACAATTCAGGGTGGCTCCTACGAGCAGTACTTC
. | . | TRBJ1-1 | TRBV29-1 | CSVEGLYTEAFF | TGCAGCGTTGAGGGCCTATATACTGAAGCTTTCTTT
. | . | TRBJ2-7 | TRBV7-9 | CASSSPRGVYEQYF | TGTGCCAGCAGCAGTCCTAGGGGCGTCTACGAGCAGTACTTC
. | . | TRBJ1-1 | TRBV18 | CASSPFSTNTEAFF | TGTGCCAGCTCCCCCTTCTCAACCAACACTGAAGCTTTCTTT
. | . | TRBJ2-3 | TRBV7-9 | CASSLAPRWTDTQYF | TGTGCCAGCAGCTTAGCGCCACGGTGGACAGATACGCAGTATTTT
. | . | TRBJ2-5 | TRBV6-6 | CASSYSGETQYF | TGTGCCAGCAGTTACTCGGGCGAGACCCAGTACTTC
once | . | TRBJ2-7 | TRBV9 | CASSVAPTENRYEQYF | TGTGCCAGCAGCGTAGCCCCTACCGAGAACCGATACGAGCAGTACTTC
. | . | TRBJ1-5 | TRBV27 | CASRTIHRDQPQHF | TGTGCCAGCAGGACTATTCACAGGGACCAGCCCCAGCATTTT
. | . | TRBJ2-7 | TRBV2 | CASSEIRISYEQYF | TGTGCCAGCAGTGAAATCAGGATTTCCTACGAGCAGTACTTC
. | TRBD2 | TRBJ2-1 | TRBV5-1 | CASSLGAGGLAGGPQFF | TGCGCCAGCAGCTTGGGAGCCGGAGGACTAGCGGGAGGGCCGCAGTTCTTC
few | . | TRBJ1-5 | TRBV6-1 | CASSEALGQPNQPQHF | TGTGCCAGCAGTGAAGCGCTTGGGCAGCCCAATCAGCCCCAGCATTTT
. | . | TRBJ2-5 | TRBV29-1 | CSVDRFGETQYF | TGCAGCGTTGACCGATTCGGAGAGACCCAGTACTTC
. | . | TRBJ1-4 | TRBV5-1 | CASSLVSPGWFVDEKLFF | TGCGCCAGCAGCTTGGTCTCCCCAGGGTGGTTCGTCGATGAAAAACTGTTTTTT
. | . | TRBJ2-3 | TRBV30 | CAWSVPSGYPNFTDTQYF | TGTGCCTGGAGTGTACCCTCGGGCTACCCTAACTTCACAGATACGCAGTATTTT
. | . | TRBJ2-1 | TRBV19 | CASTSLGAFYNEQFF | TGTGCCAGTACCTCCCTGGGGGCCTTCTACAATGAGCAGTTCTTC
. | . | TRBJ2-3 | TRBV30 | CAWTKYTDTQYF | TGTGCCTGGACCAAATACACAGATACGCAGTATTTT
. | TRBD1 | TRBJ2-3 | TRBV7-2 | CASSLNRGLLTDTQYF | TGTGCCAGCAGCTTAAACAGGGGGCTCCTCACAGATACGCAGTATTTT